This TCR beta chain appears in the sequencing data of a study of breast tumors, draining lymph nodes, adjacent tissues. Study-wide points: The lymph node origin of tumor T cells was framed as consistent with a hypothesis, not demonstrated. Most tumor T cells seemingly derive from lymph node, then expand in tumor.

CDR3 length: 13 amino acids. V was clipped by 1 base and J by 8 bases, with 9 bases between them. Germline loops: CDR1 MGHDK, CDR2 SYGVNS. TCRdb reanalysed the multiplex PCR reads using MiXCR and keeps one entry per CDR3 protein. Here the sample spans 30,000 to 40,000 distinct CDR3 sequences, 35% to 40% being singletons. By its share, this clonotype is medium-sized. Antigen: not known. This sequence was found in a female donor with breast cancer. Some clones in this sample may be carry-over from other donors' samples. Sequencing was carried out using breast tumor tissue. The chain employs TRBV25-1 and TRBJ2-1, with D maybe TRBD2 (5 bases). The CDR3 sequence: CASSESGFHEQFF. In DNA form, the CDR3 reads TGTGCCAGCAGTGAATCGGGATTCCATGAGCAGTTCTTC.